One sample yielded the 22 T cell receptor beta chains listed below, sequenced in a study of blood T cell repertoires in COVID-19. Some clones are missing from TCRdb's copy, which holds only in-frame ones; the method was immunoSEQ multiplex PCR. The table lists about 180,000 clones, more than 65% of them singletons. Sequencing input: PBMCs or T cells enriched from blood (not recorded which). These TCRs come from a woman aged 40 to 55 with acute COVID-19.

With regard to this clone: The junction does not match germline at one end; this may be a read error. The chain employs TRBV2 and TRBJ1-2; D gene uncertain. The CDR3 is 14 residues long. CDR1 SNHLY and CDR2 FYNNEI come from the germline V gene. The CDR3 is CASREDLAHYGYTF. The CDR3 nucleotides are TGTGCCAGCAGGGAAGATTTAGCCCACTATGGCTACACCTTC.

As to this clone: At the DNA level, this CDR3 is encoded by other sequences in the same sample as well. This chain uses TRBV27 with TRBJ2-7; maybe TRBD1 (5 bases). The CDR3 has 14 residues. With 2 bases removed from V and 0 bases from J, the gap between germline ends came to 8 bases. CDR1 is MNHEY, CDR2 SMNVEV, per germline (reference sequence). CDR3 residues: CASSLKRGSYEQYF. DNA for the CDR3: TGTGCCAGCAGTTTAAAAAGGGGCTCCTACGAGCAGTACTTC.

The gene calls are TRBV7-2 and TRBJ2-3, with 7 nucleotides matching TRBD2. V lost 4 bases to trimming and J lost 3 bases; unmatched junction nucleotides: 19. Per germline, CDR1 SGHTA and CDR2 FQGNSA. The CDR3 spans 19 residues. Here the CDR3 DNA reads TGTGCCAGCAGCTCCGCGAACCAGTCAAGGACTAGAAGGACAGATACGCAGTATTTT. This translates into CASSSANQSRTRRTDTQYF.

The chain employs TRBV11-2 and TRBJ2-1, with 8 bases lining up with TRBD2. Trimming took 5 bases from V and 5 from J; bases not matched to a gene: 8. The CDR3 contains 15 residues. Germline V gene sequence: CDR1 SGHAT, CDR2 FQNNGV. The CDR3 bases are TGTGCCAGCAGCCTCCTTCGGGAGGGCCACAATGAGCAGTTCTTC. Translation: CASSLLREGHNEQFF.

This chain joins TRBV5-8 and TRBJ1-4; no definite D call. This CDR3 has 15 residues. Germline V CDR1 and CDR2: SGHTS, YDEGEE. V lost 4 bases, J lost 7 bases, and 17 bases lay in between. CDR3 region: CASSLMTGNSEKLFF. The CDR3 bases are TGTGCCAGCAGCCTGATGACCGGGAATAGTGAAAAACTGTTTTTT.

V usage is TRBV13 and J usage is TRBJ2-4, with TRBD2 matching 15 bases. This CDR3 is 20 amino acids long. Trimming cost V 5 bases and J 1 base; bases outside gene matches: 12. The germline CDR1 and CDR2 sequences are PRHDT and FYEKMQ (reference sequence). CDR3 loop: CASSRMGLAGGPLAKNIQYF. For the CDR3, the DNA is TGTGCCAGCAGCCGAATGGGACTAGCGGGAGGTCCCCTGGCCAAAAACATTCAGTACTTC. Variable domain in full (rest from reference TRBV13 and TRBJ2-4): AAGVIQSPRHLIKEKRETATLKCYPIPRHDTVYWYQQGPGQDPQFLISFYEKMQSDKGSIPDRFSAQQFSDYHSELNMSSLELGDSALYFCASSRMGLAGGPLAKNIQYFGAGTRLSVL.

The rearrangement joins TRBV28 to TRBJ2-3; TRBD2 matches 8 bases. CDR1 is MDHEN and CDR2 is SYDVKM in the germline V gene. This CDR3 comprises 16 residues. Trimming cost V 4 bases and J 2 bases; bases outside gene matches: 8. CDR3 loop: CASSYSGAGLTDTQYF. CDR3 DNA: TGTGCCAGCAGTTATAGCGGGGCTGGGCTCACAGATACGCAGTATTTT.

CDR3 in DNA: TGTGCCAGCAGCTCTCCATCCCGGGACAGGGGGCTATATACTGAAGCTTTCTTT. This sequence encodes CASSSPSRDRGLYTEAFF. This rearrangement joins TRBV11-2 to TRBJ1-1; 12 bases agree with TRBD1. Trimming cost V 4 bases and J 5 bases; bases outside gene matches: 14. Germline V gene data show CDR1 as SGHAT and CDR2 as FQNNGV. The CDR3 extends over 18 amino acids.

This chain links TRBV7-9 with TRBJ1-1; a weak D match, TRBD1 (6 bases). In germline, CDR1 is SEHNR, CDR2 FQNEAQ (reference sequence). The V and J ends lost 1 base and 0 bases respectively, with 6 bases between them. The CDR3 length is 14 residues. The CDR3 nucleotides read TGTGCCAGCAGCTTAGAGGGGGTGAACACTGAAGCTTTCTTT. Translation: CASSLEGVNTEAFF.

The chain recombines TRBV6-5 with TRBJ1-1; D remains ambiguous. Germline V CDR1 and CDR2: MNHEY, SVGAGI. Trimming took 6 bases from V and 5 from J, leaving 10 bases between them. This CDR3 contains 12 residues. CDR3 protein: CASRGAGTEAFF. The CDR3, as DNA: TGTGCCAGCAGAGGTGCCGGGACTGAAGCTTTCTTT.

The chain is built from TRBV9 and TRBJ2-6, with D tentatively TRBD2 (5 bases). Trimming pared 3 bases from V and 2 bases from J, leaving 15 bases between. The CDR3 has 17 residues. Germline CDR1 reads SGDLS; CDR2 reads YYNGEE. CDR3 residues: CASSETGELTGANVLTF. CDR3 coding DNA: TGTGCCAGCAGCGAGACCGGGGAACTTACTGGGGCCAACGTCCTGACTTTC.

This chain uses TRBV5-1 with TRBJ2-3, with a possible D match to TRBD1 (6 bases). The CDR3 length is 14 residues. Germline V gene lookup returns CDR1 SGHRS and CDR2 YFSETQ. Between the trimmed V and J ends, which lost 6 bases and 2 bases, there was a span of 13 bases. CDR3 bases: TGCGCCAGCATGAGGGCAGGGGTCACAGATACGCAGTATTTT. It translates to CASMRAGVTDTQYF.

V is TRBV5-1 and J is TRBJ1-4; TRBD1 might be the D (6 bases). There are 15 residues in the CDR3. Germline lookup yields CDR1 SGHRS and CDR2 YFSETQ. Trimming removed 4 bases from V and 6 bases from J, with 16 bases in between. CDR3 sequence: CASSPRSGHDEKLFF. As DNA, the CDR3 is TGCGCCAGCAGCCCACGATCGGGACATGATGAAAAACTGTTTTTT.

CDR3 bases: TGTGCCAGTAGTATAGGAGGAGGGAAAGCTTTCTTT. It specifies CASSIGGGKAFF. The V and J genes are TRBV19 and TRBJ1-1, with D uncertain. The V gene's germline CDR1 is LNHDA and CDR2 SQIVND (reference sequence). The length of the CDR3 is 12 residues. The V gene lost 1 base and the J gene lost 9 bases, with 9 bases spanning the gap.

The chain carries TRBV5-1 and TRBJ2-3; the D gene is possibly TRBD2 (5 bases). There are 15 residues in the CDR3. V shed 4 bases and J shed 0 bases, with 12 bases lying between them. Germline V gene sequence: CDR1 SGHRS, CDR2 YFSETQ. CDR3 in DNA: TGCGCCAGCAGCACTACTAGGAGAAGCACAGATACGCAGTATTTT. Encoded protein: CASSTTRRSTDTQYF.

Here the CDR3 DNA reads TGCGCCAGCAGCTTGGAGGAGGGGACAGGGTACGAGCAGTACTTC. Residues: CASSLEEGTGYEQYF. The chain couples TRBV5-1 to TRBJ2-7, with TRBD1 identical over 9 bases. CDR1 and CDR2 (germline): SGHRS, YFSETQ. J gave up 4 bases and V 0 bases, and 5 bases lay outside the gene matches. This CDR3 spans 15 amino acids.

This sequence joins TRBV3-1 (or the pseudogene TRBV3-2) and TRBJ2-2; D is unclear. From germline, CDR1 is LGHDT and CDR2 YNNKEL (reference sequence). The ends were cut back, 4 bases at V and 5 bases at J, with 5 bases in the middle. The CDR3 is 12 residues long. The CDR3 coding sequence is TGTGCCAGCAGCCTTCAAACCGGGGAGCTGTTTTTT. Its translation is CASSLQTGELFF.

This clone was counted between two and nine times. J is TRBJ2-3 and V is TRBV6-5; weak D call: TRBD2 (7 bases). With 7 bases removed from V and 1 base from J, the gap between germline ends came to 12 bases. The CDR3 contains 14 residues. The germline gives CDR1 MNHEY, CDR2 SVGAGI. CDR3: CASTQGRGTDTQYF. The CDR3 nucleotides are TGTGCCAGCACCCAGGGGAGGGGCACAGATACGCAGTATTTT.

The rearrangement links TRBV28 to TRBJ2-7, with TRBD1 as a possible D gene (6 bases). This CDR3 has 14 residues. Looked up from germline, CDR1 is MDHEN and CDR2 is SYDVKM. V shed 3 bases and J shed 3 bases, with 12 bases lying between them. The CDR3 spells CASSFASRGYEQYF. The CDR3 region has the DNA TGTGCCAGCAGTTTCGCCTCCAGGGGCTACGAGCAGTACTTC.

Many counts were recorded for this clone. The chain couples TRBV6-6 to TRBJ1-4; 7 nucleotides align to TRBD1. V shed 4 bases, J shed 1 base, and the junction held 3 bases outside the gene matches. Germline values: CDR1 MNHNY, CDR2 SVGAGI (reference sequence). The CDR3 spans 15 residues. The DNA for the CDR3 is TGTGCCAGCAGTTCTAACAGGGGAACTAATGAAAAACTGTTTTTT. Its translation is CASSSNRGTNEKLFF.

The chain is built from TRBV18 and TRBJ1-2; 7 positions agree with TRBD1. Germline values: CDR1 KGHSH, CDR2 LQKENI. V was clipped by 3 bases and J by 10 bases; unmatched bases: 8. CDR3 length: 13 residues. The CDR3 is CASSPLQDRAYTF. As DNA, the CDR3 is TGTGCCAGCTCACCCCTACAAGACAGGGCCTACACCTTC.

CDR3 sequence: CASSPGQPGNTIYF. Written as DNA, the CDR3 is TGTGCCAGCAGCCCCGGACAGCCTGGAAACACCATATATTTT. This chain links TRBV9 with TRBJ1-3; TRBD1 is a possible D gene (6 bases). This CDR3 spans 14 amino acids. V shed 4 bases and J shed 2 bases, with 10 bases lying between them. From germline, CDR1 is SGDLS and CDR2 YYNGEE.